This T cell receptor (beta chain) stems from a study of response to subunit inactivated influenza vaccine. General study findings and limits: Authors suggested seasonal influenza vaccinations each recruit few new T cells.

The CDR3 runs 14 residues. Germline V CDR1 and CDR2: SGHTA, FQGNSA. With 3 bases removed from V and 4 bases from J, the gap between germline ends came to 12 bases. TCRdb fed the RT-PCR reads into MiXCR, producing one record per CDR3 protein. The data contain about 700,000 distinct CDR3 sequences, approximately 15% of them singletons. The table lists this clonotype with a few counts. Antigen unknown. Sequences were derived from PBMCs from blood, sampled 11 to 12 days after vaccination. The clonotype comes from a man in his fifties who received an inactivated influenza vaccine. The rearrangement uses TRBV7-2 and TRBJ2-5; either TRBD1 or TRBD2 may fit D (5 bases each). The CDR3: CASSFARGRETQYF. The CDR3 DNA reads TGTGCCAGCAGCTTTGCCCGGGGACGAGAGACCCAGTACTTC.